What follows are 29 T cell receptor beta chains derived from one specimen sequenced in a study of blood T cell repertoires in COVID-19 (dated by TCRdb to 2019 to 2021). The method was the immunoSEQ multiplex PCR assay. TCRdb's version of the immuneACCESS table is confined to in-frame rearrangements and falls short of the full clone set. An unresolved V gene accounts for under half of the shortfall where checked; the remainder is of unknown origin. The sample table contains over 100,000 clones; only one count was recorded for about 90% of them. The ten largest clones capture approximately 5.6% of the sample. Material for sequencing was peripheral blood. These receptors were collected from a woman aged 50 to 60 with COVID-19, enrolled during active disease.

V usage is TRBV19 and J usage is TRBJ2-2; the match to TRBD1 covers 10 bases. Germline V CDR1 and CDR2: LNHDA, SQIVND (reference sequence). Trimming took 6 bases from V and 7 from J; bases not matched to a gene: 8. This CDR3 is 15 amino acids long. CDR3 DNA sequence: TGTGCCAGTAGAAGCACCGGGACAGGGGTCGGGGAGCTGTTTTTT. Translated, it gives CASRSTGTGVGELFF.

This chain connects TRBV6-2 or TRBV6-3 to TRBJ1-1, with D possibly TRBD1 on 5 matching bases. V dropped 7 bases and J dropped 7 bases, with 16 bases sitting between them. The CDR3 length is 13 residues. From germline, CDR1 is MNHEY and CDR2 SVGEGT. The CDR3 bases are TGTGCCAGCACCCCGAGGGGAGGACTTGAAGCTTTCTTT. Translated, it gives CASTPRGGLEAFF.

The chain is built from TRBV30 and TRBJ1-1; 12 bases line up with TRBD1. The ends lost 3 bases at V and 0 bases at J; junction bases unmatched: 2. Germline lookup yields CDR1 GTSNPN and CDR2 SVGIG (reference sequence). The CDR3 loop spans 15 amino acids. In DNA form, the CDR3 reads TGTGCCTGGAGAGGGACAGGGGGCATGAACACTGAAGCTTTCTTT. Translated, it gives CAWRGTGGMNTEAFF. Full variable domain (rest looked up from reference TRBV30 and TRBJ1-1): SQTIHQWPATLVQPVGSPLSLECTVEGTSNPNLYWYRQAAGRGLQLLFYSVGIGQISSEVPQNLSASRPQDRQFILSSKKLLLSDSGFYLCAWRGTGGMNTEAFFGQGTRLTVV.

This chain links TRBV2 with TRBJ1-6, with 9 positions matching TRBD1. V lost 6 bases to trimming and J lost 7 bases; unmatched junction nucleotides: 4. This CDR3 has 14 residues. The germline V gene has CDR1 SNHLY and CDR2 FYNNEI. CDR3 residues: CASRRTGANSPLHF. In DNA, the CDR3 is TGTGCCAGCAGGAGGACAGGGGCAAATTCACCCCTCCACTTT.

This chain links TRBV5-5 with TRBJ2-7; 8 bases match TRBD2. CDR1 is SGHKS, CDR2 YYEKEE, per germline (reference sequence). The V segment lost 0 bases and the J segment 2 bases; nucleotides outside the gene matches: 1. The CDR3 consists of 14 residues. DNA for the CDR3: TGTGCCAGCAGCTTGGTACTAGCGGCCTACGAGCAGTACTTC. Its translation: CASSLVLAAYEQYF.

The rearrangement links TRBV11-2 to TRBJ2-7, with D possibly matching TRBD1 (7 bases). V lost 6 bases, J lost 2 bases, and 20 bases lay in between. The CDR3 runs to 16 residues. Germline loops: CDR1 SGHAT, CDR2 FQNNGV. CDR3 in DNA: TGTGCCAGCAGACGTCCGGGCGGGACAGCTCCCTACGAGCAGTACTTC. This gives the protein CASRRPGGTAPYEQYF.

V and J are TRBV18 and TRBJ2-5, with a weak D call TRBD2 (6 bases). V lost 0 bases, J lost 1 base, and 9 bases lay in between. The length of the CDR3 is 15 residues. CDR1 KGHSH and CDR2 LQKENI come from the germline V gene. CDR3 nucleotide sequence: TGTGCCAGCTCACCACCGGGACTCTCCCAAGAGACCCAGTACTTC. Translating it yields CASSPPGLSQETQYF.

The rearrangement links TRBV3-1 (or the pseudogene TRBV3-2) to TRBJ2-3; D may be TRBD2 (6 bases). With 6 bases removed from V and 4 bases from J, the gap between germline ends came to 17 bases. This CDR3 is 15 amino acids long. Germline values: CDR1 LGHDT, CDR2 YNNKEL (reference sequence). CDR3 sequence (DNA): TGTGCCAGCAGTCACGGGGCGGGGCCCGCAGATACGCAGTATTTT. Its protein product is CASSHGAGPADTQYF.

The chain employs TRBV3-1 (or the pseudogene TRBV3-2) and TRBJ2-1, with a weak D call TRBD2 (5 bases). The germline CDR1 and CDR2 sequences are LGHDT and YNNKEL (reference sequence). This CDR3 is built from 15 residues. Trimming pared 0 bases from V and 1 base from J, leaving 7 bases between. CDR3 sequence: CASSQERVSYNEQFF. The CDR3 nucleotides read TGTGCCAGCAGCCAAGAGAGGGTATCCTACAATGAGCAGTTCTTC.

The chain is built from TRBV5-4 and TRBJ2-3; 7 bases match TRBD2. The V and J ends lost 1 base and 5 bases, in that order; junction bases with no gene match: 7. Germline-derived CDR1 and CDR2 are SGHNT and YYREEE (reference sequence). The CDR3 is made up of 15 amino acids. CDR3 protein: CASSLSLALGDTQYF. Here the CDR3 DNA reads TGTGCCAGCAGCTTGTCACTAGCGTTGGGAGATACGCAGTATTTT.

The V and J genes are TRBV30 and TRBJ1-2; D is perhaps TRBD1 (5 bases). The CDR3 spans 13 residues. Germline CDR1 is GTSNPN and CDR2 is SVGIG (reference sequence). The V end lost 2 bases, the J end lost 6 bases, and 13 bases lay between the germline ends. CDR3 residues: CAWSPQGVNGYTF. For the CDR3, the DNA is TGTGCCTGGAGTCCCCAGGGCGTCAATGGCTACACCTTC.

In DNA, the CDR3 is TGTGCCAGCAGTTACCATGAGATGAACACTGAAGCTTTCTTT. Amino acid sequence: CASSYHEMNTEAFF. The chain uses TRBV6-5 and TRBJ1-1; unclear D gene. Trimming removed 2 bases from V and 0 bases from J, with 7 bases in between. The CDR3 spans 14 residues. CDR1 and CDR2 from the germline V gene are MNHEY and SVGAGI.

The chain has TRBV12-5 and TRBJ1-5, with 7 bases matching TRBD1. The trim removed 6 bases at V and 4 bases at J, leaving 9 bases unmatched. The CDR3 has 15 amino acids. Germline V CDR1 and CDR2: LGHNT, FRNRAP. The CDR3 protein is CASGDNNRGNQPQHF. The CDR3 nucleotides read TGTGCTAGTGGGGACAATAACAGGGGTAATCAGCCCCAGCATTTT.

The chain has TRBV2 and TRBJ1-2; TRBD1 matches at 7 bases. The CDR3 covers 14 residues. Germline assignment: CDR1 SNHLY and CDR2 FYNNEI. V trimming: 4 bases; J trimming: 7 bases; junction bases outside the gene matches: 9. The CDR3 nucleotides are TGTGCCAGCAGTGGCGACAGGGACGGGAGTGGCTACACCTTC. Its protein product is CASSGDRDGSGYTF.

This clone was observed a single time. The chain uses TRBV3-1 (or the pseudogene TRBV3-2) and TRBJ1-3; 7 bases line up with TRBD1. Germline CDR1 is LGHDT and CDR2 is YNNKEL (reference sequence). The junction had 0 bases not matched to a gene; V was cut back by 2 bases and J by 2 bases. The CDR3 has 14 residues. Here the CDR3 DNA reads TGTGCCAGCAGCCAACAGGGGGCTGGAAACACCATATATTTT. Its protein product is CASSQQGAGNTIYF.

CDR3 residues: CAISDPDGTPYNEQFF. The CDR3 region has the DNA TGTGCCATCAGTGACCCGGACGGGACTCCCTACAATGAGCAGTTCTTC. The rearrangement joins TRBV10-3 to TRBJ2-1, with D possibly being TRBD2 (6 bases). The V gene's germline CDR1 is ENHRY and CDR2 SYGVKD. The CDR3 runs to 16 residues. V lost 3 bases, J lost 2 bases, and 14 bases lay in between.

The chain is built from TRBV24-1 and TRBJ2-3, with 8 positions matching TRBD2. Germline V CDR1 and CDR2: KGHDR, SFDVKD. The CDR3 is 16 residues long. The J segment lost 3 bases and the V segment lost 2 bases, leaving 6 bases of the junction unmatched. For the CDR3, the DNA is TGTGCCACCAGTGATTGGCAGAGCGGGGGAACAGATACGCAGTATTTT. Translating gives CATSDWQSGGTDTQYF.

The chain links TRBV12-3 or TRBV12-4 to TRBJ1-2, with TRBD1 matching 12 bases. With V trimmed by 6 bases and J by 8 bases, 4 bases remained unmatched. The CDR3 spans 13 residues. Written as DNA, the CDR3 is TGTGCCAGCAGGGGACAGGGGGCGCAGGGCTACACCTTC. It yields the protein CASRGQGAQGYTF.

In DNA form, the CDR3 reads TGTGCCAGCAGCTCAACGGGGAGCGGACAAGAGACCCAGTACTTC. Residues: CASSSTGSGQETQYF. V is TRBV5-4 and J is TRBJ2-5; the D gene is possibly TRBD2 (5 bases). Germline V lookup: CDR1 SGHNT, CDR2 YYREEE (reference sequence). Trimming removed 3 bases at V and 2 bases at J, with 14 bases between. This CDR3 has 15 amino acids.

This clone occurred a few times. This sequence joins TRBV4-2 and TRBJ1-2; no reliable D call. The CDR3 is made up of 15 amino acids. Germline CDR1 reads LGHNA; CDR2 reads YNFKEQ. Between the trimmed V and J ends, which lost 1 base and 0 bases, there was a span of 9 bases. This CDR3 reads CASSQVEQTNYGYTF. CDR3 coding DNA: TGTGCCAGCAGCCAAGTAGAACAGACTAACTATGGCTACACCTTC.

The gene calls are TRBV7-9 and TRBJ1-2; D possibly corresponds to TRBD1 (5 bases). Germline-derived CDR1 and CDR2 are SEHNR and FQNEAQ (reference sequence). V lost 1 base and J 5 bases, leaving 11 bases between the germline ends. This CDR3 spans 14 amino acids. CDR3 loop: CASSLVPGNYGYTF. CDR3 DNA sequence: TGTGCCAGCAGCTTAGTTCCAGGGAATTATGGCTACACCTTC. Variable domain in full (rest from reference TRBV7-9 and TRBJ1-2): DTGVSQNPRHKITKRGQNVTFRCDPISEHNRLYWYRQTLGQGPEFLTYFQNEAQLEKSRLLSDRFSAERPKGSFSTLEIQRTEQGDSAMYLCASSLVPGNYGYTFGSGTRLTVV.

This clone appeared a few times. The V gene is TRBV7-9, the J gene TRBJ2-1; no clear D. CDR1 and CDR2 (germline): SEHNR, FQNEAQ (reference sequence). With 1 base removed from V and 4 bases from J, the gap between germline ends came to 8 bases. The CDR3 loop spans 14 amino acids. CDR3 coding DNA: TGTGCCAGCAGCTTAGAGCCGTTATACAATGAGCAGTTCTTC. Translated: CASSLEPLYNEQFF.

This chain joins TRBV10-3 and TRBJ1-2, with 12 bases lining up with TRBD1. The junction had 10 bases not matched to a gene; V was cut back by 11 bases and J by 6 bases. This CDR3 is built from 14 residues. Germline CDR1 is ENHRY and CDR2 is SYGVKD. The CDR3 loop is CALSGTGGADGYTF. In nucleotides, the CDR3 is TGTGCCTTGTCCGGGACAGGGGGCGCGGATGGCTACACCTTC.

The V and J genes are TRBV13 and TRBJ2-5, with D possibly TRBD2 on 5 matching bases. The germline gives CDR1 PRHDT, CDR2 FYEKMQ (reference sequence). Trimming removed 0 bases from V and 5 bases from J, with 7 bases in between. The CDR3 covers 13 residues. This CDR3 is CASSLGGEETQYF. CDR3 in DNA: TGTGCCAGCAGCTTAGGCGGGGAGGAGACCCAGTACTTC.

The V gene is TRBV6-5, the J gene TRBJ2-3; a weak D match, TRBD1 (5 bases). Germline-derived CDR1 and CDR2 are MNHEY and SVGAGI. V shed 2 bases and J shed 4 bases, with 16 bases lying between them. The CDR3 consists of 16 residues. The DNA for the CDR3 is TGTGCCAGCAGTTACCGGAGCCCTACAGGTTCAGATACGCAGTATTTT. This codes for CASSYRSPTGSDTQYF.

The J gene is TRBJ2-3, the V gene TRBV10-3; TRBD2 agrees at 13 bases. V shed 11 bases and J 7 bases; nucleotides not matched to a gene: 6. Germline V gives CDR1 ENHRY, CDR2 SYGVKD. CDR3 size: 13 residues. In DNA, the CDR3 is TGTGCCGTACTAGCGGGGGGGGTGAATACGCAGTATTTT. This gives the protein CAVLAGGVNTQYF.

Of note for this clone: The sample contains more than one DNA sequence encoding this CDR3. The chain uses TRBV6-5 and TRBJ1-5; D gene ambiguous. Trimming left V 0 bases short and J 4 bases short, with 7 bases between. CDR3 length: 14 residues. Germline CDR1 and CDR2: MNHEY and SVGAGI. The CDR3 DNA follows: TGTGCCAGCAGTTACTCGGAGGGTAATCAGCCCCAGCATTTT. This encodes CASSYSEGNQPQHF.

This rearrangement joins TRBV3-1 (or the pseudogene TRBV3-2) to TRBJ2-7, with D tentatively TRBD2 (5 bases). This CDR3 is 15 amino acids long. V dropped 1 base and J dropped 7 bases, with 17 bases sitting between them. Per germline, CDR1 LGHDT and CDR2 YNNKEL (reference sequence). CDR3 coding DNA: TGTGCCAGCAGCCAAGGCGGGCAGCGTAATGGGGAGCAGTACTTC. Translation: CASSQGGQRNGEQYF.

The V call is TRBV5-1, the J call TRBJ2-1; 10 bases line up with TRBD2. V lost 1 base, J lost 2 bases, and 3 bases stayed unmatched. The length of the CDR3 is 16 residues. Germline V gene lookup returns CDR1 SGHRS and CDR2 YFSETQ. The CDR3 protein is CASSLSGGAAYNEQFF. The CDR3 nucleotides are TGCGCCAGCAGCTTGAGCGGGGGGGCCGCCTACAATGAGCAGTTCTTC.